This T cell receptor (beta chain) emerged from a study of identical twins. Study-level results: Models underestimated TCR alpha sharing (out-of-frame) in monozygotic twins. Memory repertoires showed no such pattern, whereas abundant cord blood beta clonotypes carried fewer insertions.

Donors were all healthy Caucasians. Looked up from germline, CDR1 is PRHDT and CDR2 is FYEKMQ (reference sequence). The length of the CDR3 is 16 residues. Unique molecular identifiers were present on the cDNA, which also gained a universal primer site by template switching. TCRdb re-called the 5' RACE reads through MiXCR, storing one row per CDR3 protein. The repertoire holds under 300,000 distinct CDR3 sequences, with more than 9.5% as singletons. About this clonotype: Its antigen is undetermined. An end of the junction does not agree with germline; a read error may underlie this.

Another study also made use of these data, one on yellow fever vaccine responses in identical twins.

Specimen: memory (CD45RO+) T cells sorted from blood. The receptor's source is a woman between 18 and 30 years old in good health. The chain carries TRBV13 and TRBJ2-1; TRBD1 or TRBD2 may be the D gene (5 bases each). CDR3 loop: CTSSFRGKGPLLVQFF. Written as DNA, the CDR3 is TGTACCAGCAGCTTTAGGGGAAAGGGACCTTTGTTGGTGCAGTTCTTC.